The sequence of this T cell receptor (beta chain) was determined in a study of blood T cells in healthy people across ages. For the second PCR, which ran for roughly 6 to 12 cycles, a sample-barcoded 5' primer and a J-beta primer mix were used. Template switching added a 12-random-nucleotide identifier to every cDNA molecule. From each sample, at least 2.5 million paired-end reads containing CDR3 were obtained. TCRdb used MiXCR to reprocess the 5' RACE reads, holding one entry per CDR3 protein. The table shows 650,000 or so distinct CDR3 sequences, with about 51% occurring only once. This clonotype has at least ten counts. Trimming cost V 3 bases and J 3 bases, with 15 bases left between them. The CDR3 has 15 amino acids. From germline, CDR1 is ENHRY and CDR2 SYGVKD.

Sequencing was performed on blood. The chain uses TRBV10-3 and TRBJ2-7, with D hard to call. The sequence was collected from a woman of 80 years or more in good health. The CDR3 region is CAISEGTLNLYEQYF. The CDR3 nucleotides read TGTGCCATCAGTGAAGGAACTCTTAACCTCTACGAGCAGTACTTC.